One and the same sample provided the 28 T cell receptor beta chains below, sequenced in a study of Graves' ophthalmopathy and Graves' hyperthyroidism. Amplification targeted the TCR beta CDR3 regions, with RNA transcripts as the source material. RT-PCR in the first round used HTBI primers; a second-round multiplex PCR followed. TCRdb reprocessed the multiplex PCR reads with MiXCR, giving one entry per CDR3 protein. The sample lists roughly 500,000 distinct CDR3 sequences; around an eighth were seen once. What was sequenced was blood. These TCRs come from a woman aged 25 to 39 with Graves' ophthalmopathy.

This clonotype was observed many times. This sequence joins TRBV20-1 and TRBJ2-5; 12 nucleotides match TRBD1. The CDR3 is 14 amino acids. Germline V CDR1 and CDR2: DFQATT, SNEGSKA (reference sequence). Losses at the gene ends were 6 bases for V and 4 bases for J; bases not matched to a gene: 6. The DNA of the CDR3 is TGCAGTGCCATGGGACAGGGGGCGGTAGAGACCCAGTACTTC. Protein product: CSAMGQGAVETQYF.

This clonotype showed up many times. The rearrangement uses TRBV6-5 and TRBJ1-1, with D unresolved. The CDR3 covers 11 residues. Trimming removed 0 bases from V and 6 bases from J, with 2 bases in between. The germline CDR1 and CDR2 sequences are MNHEY and SVGAGI. The CDR3 bases are TGTGCCAGCAGTTACTCTCCTGAAGCTTTCTTT. This translates into CASSYSPEAFF.

Comments on this clonotype: A read error may produce the germline difference seen at one junction end. The genes are TRBV6-2 or TRBV6-3 and TRBJ1-1; D is possibly TRBD1 (6 bases). CDR3 length equals 11 residues. CDR1 is MNHEY, CDR2 SVGEGT, per germline. In DNA, the CDR3 is TGTGCCAGCAGTCAGGGGACTGTAGCTTTCTTT. Its protein product is CASSQGTVAFF.

This clonotype was recorded at least ten times. The gene calls are TRBV7-2 and TRBJ1-6; D gene ambiguous. Trimming left V 2 bases short and J 7 bases short, with 12 bases between. CDR3 length: 15 residues. Germline loops: CDR1 SGHTA, CDR2 FQGNSA. The CDR3 region has the DNA TGTGCCAGCAGCTTATCCCCCGGGTGGAATTCACCCCTCCACTTT. It yields the protein CASSLSPGWNSPLHF.

The sample holds a few counts of this clonotype. J is TRBJ2-5 and V is TRBV6-1; D gene unclear. CDR3 length: 14 residues. V was pared by 5 bases and J by 1 base, with 11 bases between. Germline V gives CDR1 MNHNS, CDR2 SASEGT. The DNA of the CDR3 is TGTGCCAGCAGTACCATGGTAGGCCAAGAGACCCAGTACTTC. Its protein product is CASSTMVGQETQYF.

This clonotype was detected only a few times. With a much larger clone just one base away, this may be a read error. The chain links TRBV28 to TRBJ1-1, with D perhaps matching TRBD1 (5 bases). The CDR3 contains 13 residues. The germline V gene encodes CDR1 MDHEN and CDR2 SYDVKM. As DNA, the CDR3 is TGTGCCAGCACACCGGGACTGAACACTGAAGCTTGCTTT. Its protein product is CASTPGLNTEACF. The full variable domain, in which reference TRBV28 and TRBJ1-1 provide the parts outside the CDR3, is DVKVTQSSRYLVKRTGEKVFLECVQDMDHENMFWYRQDPGLGLRLIYFSYDVKMKEKGDIPEGYSVSREKKERFSLILESASTNQTSMYLCASTPGLNTEACFGQGTRLTVV.

This clonotype has a count of ten or more. The chain couples TRBV12-3 or TRBV12-4 to TRBJ2-2; D unclear. The germline V and J ends were trimmed by 7 bases and 1 base, with 10 bases remaining between them. CDR3 length: 14 amino acids. CDR3 DNA: TGTGCCAGCACCGAACTCGGGAACACCGGGGAGCTGTTTTTT. Translated, it gives CASTELGNTGELFF.

At least ten counts were recorded for this clonotype. This chain joins TRBV2 and TRBJ2-5; no firm D call. Trimming cost V 7 bases and J 5 bases, with 8 bases left between them. Germline loops: CDR1 SNHLY, CDR2 FYNNEI. This CDR3 is built from 11 residues. CDR3 sequence: CASTGVETQYF. For the CDR3, the DNA is TGTGCCAGCACCGGCGTGGAGACCCAGTACTTC.

This clonotype has a count of ten or more. V usage is TRBV7-2 and J usage is TRBJ2-5, with D perhaps given as TRBD1 or TRBD2 (5 bases each). V was clipped by 3 bases and J by 2 bases, with 10 bases between them. The CDR3 has 14 amino acids. In germline, CDR1 is SGHTA, CDR2 FQGNSA. CDR3 sequence (DNA): TGTGCCAGCAGCTTCGGGACGCCACAAGAGACCCAGTACTTC. Translated: CASSFGTPQETQYF.

This clonotype was detected ten times or more. The chain is built from TRBV12-3 or TRBV12-4 and TRBJ1-2; TRBD1 aligns across 8 bases. V was clipped by 5 bases and J by 7 bases; unmatched bases: 6. CDR3 length: 13 residues. The CDR3 bases are TGTGCCAGCAGTAGTAACAGGGGGAGTGGCTACACCTTC. This encodes CASSSNRGSGYTF.

This clonotype has just a few counts. CDR3 in DNA: TGTGCCAGCAGCGTGGACCCCCGGGGCACCGGGGAGCTGTTTTTT. It codes for CASSVDPRGTGELFF. This rearrangement joins TRBV11-2 to TRBJ2-2, with D possibly matching TRBD2 (5 bases). Trimming removed 5 bases from V and 4 bases from J, with 14 bases in between. CDR3 size: 15 residues. Per germline, CDR1 SGHAT and CDR2 FQNNGV.

This clonotype was observed at least ten times. The J gene is TRBJ1-2, the V gene TRBV28, with 8 positions matching TRBD1. The CDR3 contains 14 residues. Germline-derived CDR1 and CDR2 are MDHEN and SYDVKM. Unmatched junction bases numbered 7, after V lost 6 bases and J lost 4 bases. CDR3 sequence (DNA): TGTGCCAGCAGCTTCGGACAGGGTTTCTATGGCTACACCTTC. It is translated as CASSFGQGFYGYTF.

The chain combines TRBV3-1 with TRBJ2-7; 9 positions match TRBD2. The CDR3 extends over 15 amino acids. The germline V gene encodes CDR1 LGHDT and CDR2 YNNKEL (reference sequence). The junction had 8 bases not matched to a gene; V was cut back by 3 bases and J by 5 bases. The CDR3 protein is CASSQGLSGGNEQYF. The CDR3 DNA sequence: TGTGCCAGCAGCCAGGGCCTTAGCGGGGGCAACGAGCAGTACTTC.

This clonotype was recorded at least ten times. This chain joins TRBV10-3 and TRBJ2-7, with D hard to call. Trimming stripped 2 bases from V and 2 bases from J, with 4 bases between. The V gene's germline CDR1 is ENHRY and CDR2 SYGVKD. There are 12 residues in the CDR3. The CDR3 DNA is TGTGCCATCAGTGAGGTAACCTACGAGCAGTACTTC. This translates into CAISEVTYEQYF.

The chain links TRBV11-2 to TRBJ2-2; D may be TRBD1 (6 bases). In germline, CDR1 is SGHAT, CDR2 FQNNGV. V was trimmed by 8 bases and J by 0 bases, leaving 16 bases between them. The CDR3 sequence is 16 residues long. The CDR3 sequence: CASGKETGSNTGELFF. CDR3 in DNA: TGTGCCAGCGGCAAGGAGACAGGATCGAACACCGGGGAGCTGTTTTTT.

This clonotype was found many times. The chain recombines TRBV2 with TRBJ1-5, with TRBD1 matching 8 bases. This CDR3 spans 15 amino acids. Losses at the gene ends were 6 bases for V and 4 bases for J; bases not matched to a gene: 8. Germline V gives CDR1 SNHLY, CDR2 FYNNEI. The CDR3 spells CASRGDRTLNQPQHF. Here the CDR3 DNA reads TGTGCCAGCAGGGGGGACAGGACCCTAAATCAGCCCCAGCATTTT.

This clonotype was recorded many times. The CDR3 DNA reads TGTGCCAGTAGTATAGGTCGGGGCAGCTTTACAATGAACACTGAAGCTTTCTTT. Translation gives CASSIGRGSFTMNTEAFF. The chain combines TRBV19 with TRBJ1-1, with TRBD1 as a possible D gene (5 bases). Germline values: CDR1 LNHDA, CDR2 SQIVND (reference sequence). The CDR3 is 18 amino acids. V was shortened by 1 base and J by 0 bases, with 18 bases between the two germline ends.

This clonotype was picked up many times. The chain carries TRBV10-3 and TRBJ1-2; no definite D call. Trimming removed 7 bases from V and 4 bases from J, with 13 bases in between. The CDR3 extends over 13 amino acids. Looked up from germline, CDR1 is ENHRY and CDR2 is SYGVKD. The CDR3 protein is CAINSPSSYGYTF. CDR3 nucleotide sequence: TGTGCCATCAACTCCCCCAGCTCCTATGGCTACACCTTC.

This clonotype was picked up many times. CDR3 region: CASSLVGNDYGYTF. The CDR3 nucleotides are TGCGCCAGCAGCTTGGTAGGGAACGACTATGGCTACACCTTC. V usage is TRBV5-1 and J usage is TRBJ1-2; no firm D call. The CDR3 consists of 14 residues. The V gene's germline CDR1 is SGHRS and CDR2 YFSETQ. Trimming took off 0 bases at V and 3 bases at J, with 9 bases between the two ends.

Ten or more counts support this clonotype. This sequence joins TRBV25-1 and TRBJ2-7, with 11 bases that match TRBD2. The V gene end was trimmed by 2 bases and the J gene end by 5 bases; junction bases not matched to a gene: 5. This CDR3 is built from 15 residues. Germline lookup yields CDR1 MGHDK and CDR2 SYGVNS. The CDR3 nucleotides are TGTGCCAGCAGTGAAGCGGGACTAGCGGAGAACGAGCAGTACTTC. Its protein product is CASSEAGLAENEQYF.

This chain links TRBV6-1 with TRBJ2-7, with 11 bases that match TRBD2. V gave up 4 bases and J gave up 0 bases; unmatched junction bases: 5. Germline V gives CDR1 MNHNS, CDR2 SASEGT. The CDR3 covers 16 residues. CDR3 in DNA: TGTGCCAGCAGTGTGGGACTAGCGGTCCTCTCCTACGAGCAGTACTTC. Translating it yields CASSVGLAVLSYEQYF.

This clonotype was seen many times. The V gene is TRBV7-8, the J gene TRBJ2-5; possibly TRBD2 for D (7 bases). The CDR3 consists of 16 residues. V was pared by 1 base and J by 5 bases, with 17 bases between. The germline CDR1 and CDR2 sequences are SGHVS and FQNEAQ. CDR3 nucleotides: TGTGCCAGCAGCTTAGGTTTCGCGGGGGCAGGGGAGACCCAGTACTTC. Its translation: CASSLGFAGAGETQYF.

This clonotype was seen at least ten times. The chain links TRBV6-5 to TRBJ1-1, with D possibly matching TRBD1 (5 bases). V was clipped by 2 bases and J by 10 bases, with 11 bases between them. CDR3 size: 12 residues. Germline CDR1 reads MNHEY; CDR2 reads SVGAGI. CDR3 region: CASSYRGVGAFF. CDR3 nucleotides: TGTGCCAGCAGTTACCGGGGCGTCGGAGCTTTCTTT.

This clonotype showed up many times. V usage is TRBV7-9 and J usage is TRBJ2-5; perhaps TRBD1 as D (5 bases). The CDR3 covers 17 residues. V lost 1 base and J lost 2, with 17 bases in between. CDR1 and CDR2 (germline): SEHNR, FQNEAQ (reference sequence). CDR3: CASSLDGWTRHQETQYF. As DNA, the CDR3 is TGTGCCAGCAGCTTAGATGGCTGGACACGACATCAAGAGACCCAGTACTTC.

The chain has TRBV4-1 and TRBJ2-7; D unresolved. The germline gives CDR1 MGHRA, CDR2 YSYEKL. The V and J ends lost 8 bases and 0 bases respectively, with 8 bases between them. The CDR3 loop spans 12 amino acids. CDR3 DNA: TGCGCCAGCGGTGGTAGCTCCTACGAGCAGTACTTC. This codes for CASGGSSYEQYF.

There are many counts of this clonotype. The chain carries TRBV29-1 and TRBJ1-1, with D uncertain. There are 12 residues in the CDR3. Trimming stripped 6 bases from V and 1 base from J, with 9 bases between. CDR1 is SQVTM, CDR2 ANQGSEA, per germline. The CDR3: CSVAQRNTEAFF. The CDR3 coding sequence is TGCAGCGTCGCACAGAGGAACACTGAAGCTTTCTTT.

This clonotype appeared a few times. One junction end does not reproduce the germline sequence, and a read error may be involved. V is TRBV28 and J is TRBJ2-4; 11 positions match TRBD2. The CDR3 has 18 amino acids. Germline CDR1 is MDHEN and CDR2 is SYDVKM. CDR3 in amino acids: CASNSLAGGRLAKNIKYF. The CDR3 DNA follows: TGTGCCAGCAACTCGCTAGCGGGGGGTCGTCTAGCCAAAAACATTAAGTACTTC.

This clonotype was detected many times. The chain recombines TRBV6-5 with TRBJ1-2, with D perhaps TRBD1 (5 bases). Trimming shortened V by 2 bases and J by 5 bases, and 9 bases separated the two germline ends. The CDR3 loop spans 13 amino acids. From germline, CDR1 is MNHEY and CDR2 SVGAGI. The CDR3, as DNA: TGTGCCAGCAGTTACGAAAGGGGATATGGCTACACCTTC. Amino acids: CASSYERGYGYTF.